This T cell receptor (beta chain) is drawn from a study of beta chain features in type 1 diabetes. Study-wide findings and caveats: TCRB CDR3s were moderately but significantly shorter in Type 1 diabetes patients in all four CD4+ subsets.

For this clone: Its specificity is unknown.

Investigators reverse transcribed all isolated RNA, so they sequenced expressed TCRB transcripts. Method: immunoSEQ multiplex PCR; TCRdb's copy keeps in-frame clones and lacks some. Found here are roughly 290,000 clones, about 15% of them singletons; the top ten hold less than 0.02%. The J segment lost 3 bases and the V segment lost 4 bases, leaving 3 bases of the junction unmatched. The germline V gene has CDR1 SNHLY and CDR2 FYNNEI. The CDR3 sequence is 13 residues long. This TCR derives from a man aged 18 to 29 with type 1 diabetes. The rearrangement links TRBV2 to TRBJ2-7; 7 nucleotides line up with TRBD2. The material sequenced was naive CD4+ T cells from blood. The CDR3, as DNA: TGTGCCAGCAGTGGGACTAGTCGCTACGAGCAGTACTTC. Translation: CASSGTSRYEQYF. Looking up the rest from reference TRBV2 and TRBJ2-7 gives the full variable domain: EPEVTQTPSHQVTQMGQEVILRCVPISNHLYFYWYRQILGQKVEFLVSFYNNEISEKSEIFDDQFSVERPDGSNFTLKIRSTKLEDSAMYFCASSGTSRYEQYFGPGTRLTVT.